This TCR beta chain was sequenced for a study of blood T cell repertoires in COVID-19. About the study: T cells, B-cell-depleted T cells, or PBMCs provided the cDNA or gDNA that served as material.

Germline CDR1 is SNHLY and CDR2 is FYNNEI. The CDR3 runs 16 residues. J was trimmed by 5 bases and V by 2 bases; bases with no gene match: 10. As originally analysed: The assay estimated nucleated cells by amplifying reference gene primers. Some clones are missing from TCRdb's copy, which holds only in-frame ones; the method was immunoSEQ multiplex PCR. V, J and clone size reflect that table, while D and trimming were determined from the DNA. The profile shows roughly 260,000 clones, about 87% of them singletons. The receptor's source is a man aged 55 to 70 who had recovered from COVID-19. V gene TRBV2 combines with J gene TRBJ2-5; 8 positions match TRBD2. Input material: peripheral blood. The CDR3 reads CASSERVAGYGETQYF. Written as DNA, the CDR3 is TGTGCCAGCAGTGAAAGGGTAGCGGGGTATGGGGAGACCCAGTACTTC.